What follows are 9 T cell receptor beta chains derived from one specimen sequenced in a study of Tregs in tolerant kidney transplant recipients. These receptors lack a known antigen. Libraries were prepared by immunoSEQ multiplex PCR; TCRdb keeps only in-frame clonotypes and omits some of them. The sample carries 35,000 to 50,000 clones, 95% to 96% recorded once. The sample comprised Tregs from blood cultured with allogeneic cells. These receptors came from a human donor in good health.

This clone appeared a single time. This chain joins TRBV25-1 and TRBJ2-1, with TRBD1 as a possible D gene (6 bases). Germline V gene data show CDR1 as MGHDK and CDR2 as SYGVNS. Trimming cost V 4 bases and J 2 bases, with 15 bases left between them. The CDR3 is 16 residues long. CDR3 sequence: CASSAPGQIAYNEQFF. The DNA of the CDR3 is TGTGCCAGCAGTGCCCCGGGACAAATCGCCTACAATGAGCAGTTCTTC.

This chain connects TRBV15 to TRBJ2-1, with TRBD2 identical over 15 bases. CDR3 size: 19 residues. CDR1 and CDR2 from the germline V gene are LNHNV and YYDKDF (reference sequence). V was pared by 3 bases and J by 3 bases, with 9 bases of the junction left unmatched. The CDR3 is CATSRSGLAGGPGYNEQFF. In DNA form, the CDR3 reads TGTGCCACCAGCAGGTCAGGACTAGCGGGGGGGCCGGGCTACAATGAGCAGTTCTTC.

The sample holds one count of this clone. The gene calls are TRBV7-9 and TRBJ2-7; D ambiguous. Trimming pared 0 bases from V and 8 bases from J, leaving 11 bases between. The CDR3 spans 13 residues. Per germline, CDR1 SEHNR and CDR2 FQNEAQ (reference sequence). The CDR3 here is CASSLAVGNQQYF. CDR3 bases: TGTGCCAGCAGCTTAGCGGTAGGGAATCAGCAGTACTTC. Full variable domain (remainder filled in from reference TRBV7-9 and TRBJ2-7): DTGVSQNPRHKITKRGQNVTFRCDPISEHNRLYWYRQTLGQGPEFLTYFQNEAQLEKSRLLSDRFSAERPKGSFSTLEIQRTEQGDSAMYLCASSLAVGNQQYFGPGTRLTVT.

This clone was recorded once. This chain connects TRBV6-5 to TRBJ1-5; no reliable D call. This CDR3 comprises 13 residues. Trimming removed 6 bases from V and 9 bases from J, with 15 bases in between. Per the germline V gene, CDR1 is MNHEY and CDR2 is SVGAGI. The CDR3 DNA sequence: TGTGCCAGCAGCCGCCTTGGGGAGCCGCCCCAGCATTTT. Translated, it gives CASSRLGEPPQHF.

The genes are TRBV20-1 and TRBJ2-1; D not resolved. CDR3 size: 10 residues. V was clipped by 1 base and J by 10 bases, with 5 bases between them. The germline gives CDR1 DFQATT, CDR2 SNEGSKA (reference sequence). CDR3 DNA sequence: TGCAGTGCTAGAGGGAAAGAGCAGTTCTTC. Protein: CSARGKEQFF.

The chain links TRBV5-6 to TRBJ2-1; possibly TRBD1 or TRBD2 for D (5 bases each). The CDR3 is made up of 15 amino acids. With 0 bases removed from V and 1 base from J, the gap between germline ends came to 8 bases. From germline, CDR1 is SGHDT and CDR2 YYEEEE. CDR3 DNA: TGTGCCAGCAGCTTGGGGGGGAAGTCCTACAATGAGCAGTTCTTC. It translates to CASSLGGKSYNEQFF.

The CDR3 region is CASSWVGGPSDTQYF. CDR3 DNA sequence: TGCGCCAGCAGCTGGGTGGGTGGTCCATCAGATACGCAGTATTTT. The gene calls are TRBV5-1 and TRBJ2-3; D unclear. Trimming took 3 bases from V and 4 from J, leaving 15 bases between them. The V gene's germline CDR1 is SGHRS and CDR2 YFSETQ. The CDR3 totals 15 residues.

V is TRBV11-3 and J is TRBJ2-1; D call uncertain. V lost 3 bases and J lost 4, with 7 bases in between. Germline V gives CDR1 SGHNT, CDR2 YENEEA. CDR3 length equals 13 residues. CDR3 DNA sequence: TGTGCCAGCAGCTTTCGTAGTTACAATGAGCAGTTCTTC. Amino acids: CASSFRSYNEQFF.

The chain has TRBV2 and TRBJ1-1; D gene uncertain. Deletions cut 6 bases from V and 0 bases from J, with 8 bases between. CDR1 is SNHLY and CDR2 is FYNNEI in the germline V gene. The CDR3 is 13 amino acids. The CDR3, as DNA: TGTGCCAGCAGACAACAGCTGAACACTGAAGCTTTCTTT. It yields the protein CASRQQLNTEAFF.